This T cell receptor beta chain was found in a study of T cells in Graves' hyperthyroidism and ophthalmopathy. Turning to the study itself: Initial diagnosis, before any treatment, was when peripheral blood was collected. Overall study results and limits: Most thyroid clonotypes that were expanded above 0.001 also turned up in blood.

Germline values: CDR1 MNHEY, CDR2 SVGEGT. Trimming took 4 bases from V and 7 from J, leaving 11 bases between them. The CDR3 runs to 13 residues. Regarding this clonotype: As yet, its antigen is unknown.

Patients having uncontrolled infection, another autoimmune disease, pregnancy or lactation were not included. Clinical symptoms, serum thyroxine, TRAb, thyroid ultrasound and orbital computed tomography informed diagnoses. What was amplified from RNA transcripts were TCR beta CDR3 regions. The HTBI primer set was used in a first-round RT-PCR of the TCR CDR3. TCRdb ran MiXCR on the multiplex PCR reads and lists one entry per CDR3 protein. The sample holds 700,000 or so distinct CDR3 sequences, about 16% seen once. The chain carries TRBV6-2 or TRBV6-3 and TRBJ2-1, with a weak D call TRBD1 (6 bases). The TCR originated in a man between 18 and 35 years old with Graves' hyperthyroidism. The source material was blood. CDR3 in DNA: TGTGCCAGCAGTTCTGGAAGGGGGAATGAGCAGTTCTTC. Amino acid sequence: CASSSGRGNEQFF.